The 13 T cell receptor beta chains presented below share a single source sample, sequenced in a study of blood T cells in healthy people across ages. Alongside a J-beta primer mix, a sample-barcoded 5' primer served in a second PCR lasting roughly 6 to 11 cycles. Each CDR3 protein is one row after TCRdb ran MiXCR on the 5' RACE reads. The profile shows about 640,000 distinct CDR3 sequences, approximately 50% of them singletons. The source material was blood. These TCRs come from a man in his fifties or sixties in good health.

This clonotype was recorded at least ten times. The chain joins TRBV20-1 to TRBJ1-2; D perhaps matches TRBD1 (5 bases). Germline V gene sequence: CDR1 DFQATT, CDR2 SNEGSKA (reference sequence). CDR3 size: 12 residues. V was trimmed by 5 bases and J by 4 bases, leaving 11 bases between them. In DNA form, the CDR3 reads TGCAGTGCTTCCCGGGGGGGCTATGGCTACACCTTC. Protein product: CSASRGGYGYTF.

The chain recombines TRBV2 with TRBJ2-4; D is perhaps TRBD1 or TRBD2 (5 bases each). Germline V CDR1 and CDR2: SNHLY, FYNNEI. The CDR3 has 15 residues. The germline V and J ends were trimmed by 6 bases and 0 bases, with 12 bases remaining between them. Written as DNA, the CDR3 is TGTGCCAGCAGAGGGGACCTACGAGCCAAAAACATTCAGTACTTC. This gives the protein CASRGDLRAKNIQYF.

This clonotype was detected a few times. The chain combines TRBV20-1 with TRBJ1-1; D uncertain. Germline CDR1 reads DFQATT; CDR2 reads SNEGSKA (reference sequence). Trimming left V 3 bases short and J 0 bases short, with 11 bases between. CDR3 length: 14 amino acids. CDR3 sequence (DNA): TGCAGTGCTAGCGGCGGGATATTGAACACTGAAGCTTTCTTT. It specifies CSASGGILNTEAFF.

V is TRBV15 and J is TRBJ1-2; TRBD1 might be the D (5 bases). V was pared by 10 bases and J by 2 bases, with 14 bases between. Germline CDR1 and CDR2: LNHNV and YYDKDF (reference sequence). CDR3 length: 13 amino acids. CDR3 sequence: CAIGAGRNYGYTF. In DNA, the CDR3 is TGTGCCATCGGAGCGGGACGGAACTATGGCTACACCTTC.

The V call is TRBV7-2, the J call TRBJ2-3; 7 positions match TRBD2. The CDR3 is 16 amino acids. The V and J ends lost 0 bases and 6 bases, in that order; junction bases with no gene match: 9. The germline gives CDR1 SGHTA, CDR2 FQGNSA. The DNA of the CDR3 is TGTGCCAGCAGCTTAGCGATGACTAGCAGAGGCGATACGCAGTATTTT. This translates into CASSLAMTSRGDTQYF.

J is TRBJ1-5 and V is TRBV2, with a possible D match to TRBD1 (6 bases). The length of the CDR3 is 15 residues. Germline V lookup: CDR1 SNHLY, CDR2 FYNNEI. Trimming took 8 bases from V and 0 from J, leaving 14 bases between them. Here the CDR3 DNA reads TGTGCCAGCTTCAAGACAGGAAATAGCAATCAGCCCCAGCATTTT. Protein: CASFKTGNSNQPQHF.

The gene calls are TRBV20-1 and TRBJ2-7, with D unclear. Trimming removed 0 bases from V and 1 base from J, with 10 bases in between. This CDR3 is built from 14 residues. Germline CDR1 is DFQATT and CDR2 is SNEGSKA (reference sequence). The CDR3 protein is CSARDSHGSYEQYF. DNA for the CDR3: TGCAGTGCTAGAGATTCGCACGGTTCCTACGAGCAGTACTTC.

This clonotype was found many times. The rearrangement uses TRBV5-6 and TRBJ2-5, with TRBD1 matching over 7 bases. CDR1 is SGHDT and CDR2 is YYEEEE in the germline V gene. Trimming at V came to 2 bases and at J to 5 bases, leaving 3 bases not matched to a gene. This CDR3 is 13 amino acids long. As DNA, the CDR3 is TGTGCCAGCAGCTTAGGGGGCGCGGAGACCCAGTACTTC. Translated, it gives CASSLGGAETQYF.

This clonotype was observed a handful of times. V and J are TRBV10-2 and TRBJ2-7; 8 bases map to TRBD1. The CDR3 has 15 residues. Trimming at V came to 4 bases and at J to 2 bases, leaving 7 bases not matched to a gene. Germline V lookup: CDR1 WSHSY, CDR2 SAAADI. The CDR3 bases are TGCGCCAGCAGTGGGGTCACAGGGGGTACCTACGAGCAGTACTTC. It translates to CASSGVTGGTYEQYF.

The chain links TRBV7-8 to TRBJ1-6; D is unclear. V was trimmed by 5 bases and J by 8 bases, leaving 10 bases between them. The germline V gene encodes CDR1 SGHVS and CDR2 FQNEAQ. The CDR3 has 13 amino acids. The DNA for the CDR3 is TGTGCCAGCAGCGCCTCCAAGGATTCACCCCTCCACTTT. This translates into CASSASKDSPLHF.

The rearrangement uses TRBV12-3 or TRBV12-4 and TRBJ1-4; unclear D gene. The length of the CDR3 is 12 residues. V lost 4 bases and J 4 bases, leaving 4 bases between the germline ends. The CDR3 DNA sequence: TGTGCCAGCAGTTCACTTAATGAAAAACTGTTTTTT. Translation: CASSSLNEKLFF.

The rearrangement links TRBV27 to TRBJ2-1; 12 nucleotides agree with TRBD2. V was pared by 7 bases and J by 7 bases, with 5 bases of the junction left unmatched. CDR1 is MNHEY and CDR2 is SMNVEV in the germline V gene (reference sequence). CDR3 length: 14 residues. DNA for the CDR3: TGTGCCAGCACTTCGCTAGCGGGGGGGAATGAGCAGTTCTTC. It yields the protein CASTSLAGGNEQFF.

About this clonotype: No DNA is shown, since the ends of the CDR3 on it are uncertain; the CDR3 is the one TCRdb lists. This chain joins TRBV12-3 or TRBV12-4 and TRBJ2-3; no check of the table's D call, TRBD1, against the DNA was made. The CDR3 is 14 amino acids long, termini counted. The CDR3 spells CASTSGQSTDTQYF.